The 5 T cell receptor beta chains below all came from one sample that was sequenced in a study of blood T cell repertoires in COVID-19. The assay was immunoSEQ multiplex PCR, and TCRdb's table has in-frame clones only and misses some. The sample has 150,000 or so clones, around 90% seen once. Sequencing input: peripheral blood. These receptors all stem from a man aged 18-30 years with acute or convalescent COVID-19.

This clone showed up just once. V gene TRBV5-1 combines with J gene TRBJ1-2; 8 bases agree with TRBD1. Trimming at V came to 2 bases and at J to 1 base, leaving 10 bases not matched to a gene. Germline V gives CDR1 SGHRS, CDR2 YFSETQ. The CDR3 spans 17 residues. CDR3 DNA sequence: TGCGCCAGCAGCTTAAATGGCGCAGGGGGCCTTAACTATGGCTACACCTTC. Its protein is CASSLNGAGGLNYGYTF.

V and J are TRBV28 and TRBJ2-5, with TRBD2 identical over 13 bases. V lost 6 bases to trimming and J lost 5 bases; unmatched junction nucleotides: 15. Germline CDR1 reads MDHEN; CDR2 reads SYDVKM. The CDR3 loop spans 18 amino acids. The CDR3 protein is CASRPPGLAGLQTETQYF. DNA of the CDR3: TGTGCCAGCAGGCCTCCGGGACTAGCGGGACTCCAGACCGAGACCCAGTACTTC.

In nucleotides, the CDR3 is TGTGCCAGTAGCCGCGACACCGGGACTAGCGTCTTCGTGACCCAGTACTTC. Its translation is CASSRDTGTSVFVTQYF. The gene calls are TRBV19 and TRBJ2-5; 10 bases map to TRBD2. The CDR3 contains 17 residues. CDR1 and CDR2 from the germline V gene are LNHDA and SQIVND (reference sequence). V dropped 6 bases and J dropped 7; count of bases not matched to a gene: 17.

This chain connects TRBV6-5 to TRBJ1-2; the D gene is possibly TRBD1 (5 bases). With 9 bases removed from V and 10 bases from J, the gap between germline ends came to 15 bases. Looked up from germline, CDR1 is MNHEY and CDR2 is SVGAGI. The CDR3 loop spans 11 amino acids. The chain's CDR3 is CASQGYGDYTF. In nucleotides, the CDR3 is TGTGCCAGTCAGGGTTATGGGGACTACACCTTC.

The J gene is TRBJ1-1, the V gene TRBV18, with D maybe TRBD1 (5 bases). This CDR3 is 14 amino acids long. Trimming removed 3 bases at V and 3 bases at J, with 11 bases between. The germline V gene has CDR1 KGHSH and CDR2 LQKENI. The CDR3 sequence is CASSPGAGDTEAFF. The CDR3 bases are TGTGCCAGCTCACCGGGCGCGGGGGACACTGAAGCTTTCTTT.